The sequence of this TCR beta chain was determined in a study of radiotherapy plus CTLA-4 blockade in lung cancer. Study background: Among patients, roughly 18% showed objective responses, and approximately 31% had disease control.

The method was immunoSEQ multiplex PCR; TCRdb's version includes in-frame clones alone and lacks a portion of them. In the table there are about 93,000 clones, about 91% of which are singletons. The sample holds one count of this clone. What it binds is unknown. Trimming pared 5 bases from V and 13 bases from J, leaving 15 bases between. CDR3 length: 12 amino acids. Per the germline V gene, CDR1 is SGHAT and CDR2 is FQNNGV. Overall study results and limits: Tumor-derived TCR clones expanded in blood after radiotherapy plus ipilimumab. Reported findings show early blood T cell clone dynamics, with interferon-beta, best predicted response.

The starting material was peripheral blood, obtained from a patient treated with radiotherapy plus ipilimumab. This receptor was obtained from a human donor with non-small cell lung cancer that progressed on radiotherapy plus ipilimumab. The chain uses TRBV11-2 and TRBJ2-1, with D tentatively TRBD2 (6 bases). The DNA for the CDR3 is TGTGCCAGCAGCCACGGGACGGGAGCTCAGTTCTTC. This translates into CASSHGTGAQFF.